Sequencing of this T cell receptor (beta chain) was carried out in a study of cytomegalovirus exposure and HLA in healthy donors (dated by TCRdb to the late 2010s). Background on the whole study: An earlier analysis of more than 550 of the donors reported 276 Gb of sequence data and 117 million unique TCR beta sequences obtained from about 180 million T cells. About 280 gigabases of sequencing data and approximately 92 million unique TCR sequences made up an early release that covered 500 to 700 HLA-typed donors. Of the 300 to 500 genotyped donors, 75% to 85% were placed in the genetic ancestry cluster associated with self-reported Caucasian donors. The study was designed to test whether signatures of past pathogen exposure could be identified by cataloging public T cell receptors. Using immunosequencing, the study profiled T cell repertoires from around 670 subjects and related those repertoires to cytomegalovirus serostatus. Along with the roughly 610-subject first cohort, a separate validation cohort of more than 90 different subjects was used. To predict cytomegalovirus infection status, the study brought together high-throughput TCR immunosequencing, statistical association of individual TCRs with disease status, and machine learning. In a later analysis, previously published TCR beta repertoires from 666 donors were re-analyzed and high-resolution HLA genotyping was added so that TCR occurrence patterns could be studied. In the later analysis, no new phenotypic data were used to find candidate immune exposures; instead, reliance was placed on TCR beta sequences and their occurrence across donors. To decide whether each TCR beta V gene segment behaved as functional or pseudogenic, an earlier analysis of approximately 620 of the donors relied on high-throughput TCR beta sequencing. Donor age, sex, ethnicity and CMV serostatus were compiled together with the repertoire data. A later genetic analysis took genome-wide SNP genotypes for about 55% of the roughly 700 donors and used that subset as a discovery cohort. All discovery cohort repertoires had been generated using a single sequencing platform. Class I and class II HLA loci were covered by the typing at four-digit resolution. The number of typed donors differed by locus: roughly 629-640 for A, B, C, DRB1 and DQB1; 522 for DQA1; over 600 for DPA1; and about 450 for DPB1. Because of strong linkage in the cohort, 4 to 6 DR-DQ haplotypes were treated as single units for association and clustering. Across some 400 genotyped donors of the cohort, an average of approximately 220,000 unique TCR beta nucleotide sequences per donor were sequenced, and roughly 20% of those sequences were non-productive. The paper as a whole reports these results and caveats: The only immune exposure information available for the cohort was CMV serostatus. About 17 rarely observed V segments, including chromosome 9 orphons, were excluded from the earlier analysis of several hundred of the donors because counts were too low. Several of the top co-occurrence clusters appeared to be linked to parvovirus B19, influenza, CMV and Epstein-Barr virus, according to a later analysis. The authors suggested that the approach could potentially be generalized to other disease states and immunological phenotypes. The classifier was reported to diagnose cytomegalovirus status with high specificity and sensitivity in both the original cohort and the validation cohort. Across donors, most TCR sequences were observed very rarely, whereas some public TCRs were present in many individuals. This cohort had only TCR beta chains sequenced, and the lack of alpha or paired-chain data limited which features could be detected. In a later analysis, HLA-associated TCR beta chains showed more clonal expansion and lower generation probabilities than non-associated chains that were equally common. Strong co-occurrence of HLA alleles, especially DR and DQ, made assigning TCR associations to individual alleles difficult. The 87-base-pair reads could not distinguish some IMGT-functional V segments, including TRBV6-2 and TRBV6-3, so those segments were excluded. An association between a missense DCLRE1C variant and V-gene and J-gene trimming of TCR beta chains was found in a later genetic analysis and replicated in an independent cohort. A cluster of highly shared sequence variants was judged likely to represent a technical artifact of the sequencing pipeline. A later genetic analysis reported fewer N-insertions in productive TCRs among donors in an Asian-associated ancestry cluster than the approximately 700-donor mean. A few of the identified cytomegalovirus-associated TCR beta chains were confirmed in vitro to be specific for cytomegalovirus antigens. Correlated functional status among segregating V segments might be attributable to linkage disequilibrium, but an unknown experimental factor could not be ruled out. Because HLA typing was missing for some donors at each locus, association tests included only the typed subset. An earlier analysis of several hundred of the donors showed that most TCR beta V segments appeared in productive rearrangements either about 90% or about 30% of the time, which broadly matched IMGT annotations. Presence/absence analyses assumed roughly uniform sequencing depth across donors, an assumption that may not hold. A further reported finding was that TCR beta sequences accurately predicted the HLA-A and HLA-B alleles for most subjects in the first cohort. The study gave a list of some 150 TCR beta chains associated with cytomegalovirus. In a later analysis, more than 15,000 TCR beta sequences were associated with specific HLA alleles at a false discovery rate of 0.05. In a later analysis, TCR association rates were found to vary across HLA loci, with the most associated TCRs seen for DRB1 alleles and the fewest for HLA-C alleles. A later analysis found that most CMV-associated TCR beta chains appeared HLA-restricted, with HLA associations seemingly driven largely by CMV exposure.

The protocol used for the library was the immunoSEQ multiplex PCR assay. A mixture of 60 forward primers for TCR Vbeta segments and 13 reverse primers for TCR Jbeta segments was used in the multiplex PCR. A multiplex PCR assay on genomic DNA amplified the CDR3 region of rearranged TCR beta genes. The amplified TCR beta libraries were sequenced on the Illumina HiSeq System as 87-base-pair reads. For the original study's pipeline: A later analysis counted around 72 million unique TCR beta chains across the 666 repertoires, and roughly 11 million of these chains were shared by at least two donors. To remove PCR and sequencing errors, raw reads were error-corrected and collapsed into unique sequences using a nearest-neighbor algorithm that merged closely related sequences. To assign V, D and J gene segments, CDR3 sequences were aligned to IMGT reference sequences. For a sequence to be retained, at least a six-nucleotide match to both a V gene segment and a J gene segment was required. A rearrangement counted as productive if the CDR3 had no stop codons and remained in frame with V and J, and every other rearrangement counted as non-productive. Following IMGT convention, CDR3 was defined as the stretch from the second conserved V-encoded cysteine up to the conserved J-encoded phenylalanine. The earlier analysis of roughly 590 of the donors excluded sequences that lacked an unambiguous match to a single V gene segment. In an earlier analysis of around 600 of the donors, V segments were called functional above 56.7% productive rearrangements and were called segregating when the between-donor standard deviation exceeded 5%. A statistical classification framework was built for diagnosing cytomegalovirus status from the catalog of TCR beta chain sequences. V and J gene assignment, in a later analysis, came from comparing TCR nucleotide sequences with IMGT/GENE-DB human TR gene sequences. A later analysis assigned CDR3 sequences and most-parsimonious VDJ recombination scenarios with the TCRdist pipeline. In a later analysis, every TCR beta chain was defined by the combination of its CDR3 amino acid sequence and its V-gene family, and reads without a unique V-gene family were dropped. In a later analysis, some 600 highly shared, low-generation-probability nucleotide sequences were removed to address suspected cross-contamination and a sequencing artifact. In a later analysis, a clonal expansion index was calculated for each public chain from normalized within-repertoire ranks of inferred template counts. In a later analysis, generation probabilities were computed with a VDJ recombination model fitted to out-of-frame rearrangements, and the resulting probabilities were checked against IGoR. In a later analysis, hypergeometric tests were used to score TCR-TCR, TCR-HLA and TCR-CMV co-occurrence, with a repertoire-size bias correction applied to TCR pairs. In a later analysis, false discovery rates were estimated by permuting HLA or CMV assignments 20 times. In a later analysis, co-occurring TCRs were grouped using DBSCAN, with TCRdist sequence similarity added in when clustering inside HLA-allele-positive subsets. Repertoires with fewer than 30,000 or more than 120,000 public chains were left out of co-occurrence clustering, as were a handful of repertoires with anomalous nucleotide sharing. Entries here come from immuneACCESS through TCRdb and include only in-frame sequences with V and J called. Some clones fail to appear in such tables; in the studies checked, an unresolved V gene covers under half of the shortfall, and the cause of the remainder is unknown. That table gives V, J and clone size, and the DNA gave D and trimming. The sample data list 150,000 to 200,000 clones, and 75% of these were observed just once. About 7.6% of the sample lies in the top ten.

The cohort comprised some 730 healthy bone marrow donors. All cohort members were sampled while nominally healthy, although unrecorded immune exposures were likely present. The donor tested CMV seropositive and was one of the 289 seropositive cohort members. Every donor gave a peripheral blood sample, and the peripheral blood mononuclear cells from that sample were used for TCR beta sequencing. Genomic DNA was extracted from the blood cell samples with the Qiagen DNeasy Blood Extraction Kit. Taken from cysteine to phenylalanine, the CDR3 has 13 residues. Only the CDR3 portion is preserved as DNA: 39 bases, with reading frame beginning at the first base. Via the germline V gene, CDR1 is SGHDT and CDR2 YYEEEE. With regard to this clone: Its antigen is currently not known. No much larger clonotype is one base removed from it; base qualities were not supplied.

The rearranged chain carries TRBV5-6 and TRBJ2-7, with a weak D call of TRBD2 (5 bases match). The assigned J gene may be wrong: the sequence end matches TRBJ2-1 better. Sequencing was done on a sample of PBMCs. The receptor was derived from a woman aged 35 to 49 in good health and CMV-seropositive. This receptor has the CDR3 CASSLDLAGEQFF. The DNA is TGTGCCAGCAGCTTGGATCTAGCAGGAGAGCAGTTCTTC.